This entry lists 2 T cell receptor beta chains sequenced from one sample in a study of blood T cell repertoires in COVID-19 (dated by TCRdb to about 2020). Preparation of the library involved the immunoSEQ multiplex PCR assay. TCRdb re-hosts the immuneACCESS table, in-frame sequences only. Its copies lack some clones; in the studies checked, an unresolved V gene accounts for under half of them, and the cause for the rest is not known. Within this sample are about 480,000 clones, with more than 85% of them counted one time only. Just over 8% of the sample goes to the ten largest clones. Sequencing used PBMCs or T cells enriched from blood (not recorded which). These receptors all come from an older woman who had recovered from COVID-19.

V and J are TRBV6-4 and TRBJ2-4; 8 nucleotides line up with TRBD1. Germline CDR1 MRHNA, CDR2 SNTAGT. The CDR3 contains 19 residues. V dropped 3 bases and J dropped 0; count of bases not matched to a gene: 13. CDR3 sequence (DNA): TGTGCCAGCAGTGATCCGGGACAGGACCCTTATTTAGCCAAAAACATTCAGTACTTC. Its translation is CASSDPGQDPYLAKNIQYF.

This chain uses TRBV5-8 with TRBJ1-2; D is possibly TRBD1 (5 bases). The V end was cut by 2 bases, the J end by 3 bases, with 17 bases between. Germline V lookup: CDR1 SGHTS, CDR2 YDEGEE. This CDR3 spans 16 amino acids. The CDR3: CASSFPPRGGDYGYTF. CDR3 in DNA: TGTGCCAGCAGCTTCCCCCCCCGTGGGGGGGACTATGGCTACACCTTC.